This entry is about one TCR beta chain. Its cognate antigen has yet to be identified. The sample holds no much larger clone one base away, and base qualities are not on file. The sample originates from a study of shared T cell receptors in the human thymus (dated by TCRdb to 2020 to 2022). In terms of the full investigation: The study investigated the way shared, self-reactive T-cell receptor alpha chains are produced in the human thymus.

The library was generated by the immunoSEQ multiplex PCR assay. TCRdb obtained this table from immuneACCESS and retained in-frame rearrangements with V and J assigned. These tables miss some clones; where compared with another copy, unresolved V genes account for less than half of the shortfall, and the remainder is unexplained. The sample data list hundreds of thousands of clones, and 80% to 90% of these were observed just once. Of the sample, under 0.01% is held by the ten largest clones. V is pruned by 3 bases and J by 3 bases, leaving 8 bases of the junction without a gene match. Including the terminal cysteine and phenylalanine, the CDR3 comprises 16 residues. Kept here is only the CDR3 DNA, which spans 48 bases and is read in frame from base 1. Per the germline V gene, SNHLY is the CDR1 and FYNNEI is the CDR2. These data were also filed under a second study, of human thymus T cells. Per the second study: The donors were immunologically healthy infants in Finland who had open corrective cardiac surgery for congenital heart defects. Thymus tissue was collected as surgical resects that were removed during corrective cardiac surgery. Biased V and J gene segment usage appeared to be present in both thymic and peripheral blood repertoires. According to the related research, thymic TCR repertoires were highly overlapping among unrelated individuals. The study used eight infant thymus samples plus four related peripheral blood samples to characterize TCR alpha and beta repertoires. Donor ages ranged from about 6 to 250 days, and the cohort comprised six male and a couple of female infants. After being mechanically released from the tissue, thymocytes were kept at -70 degrees C in pellets of roughly 10-33 million cells. A QIAsymphony instrument was used to extract genomic DNA from frozen cell pellets. TCRB and TCRAD loci were amplified from a standardized quantity of quality-controlled genomic DNA using the immunoSEQ multiplex PCR assay. The amplicons covered the V(D)J region and were long enough to include the CDR3 and to identify the V and J genes. The amplicons were sequenced on an Illumina platform via the commercial immunoSEQ service. Primer bias and sequencing errors were corrected as previously described, and TCRAD and TCRB were defined on the basis of the IMGT database. Repertoires were analysed with immunoSEQ Analyzer 3.0 and VDJTools, covering basic statistics, V/J segment usage, diversity estimates, rarefaction and pairwise overlap. Diversity was estimated using the Chao1, ChaoE, Efron-Thisted, Shannon and inverse Simpson indices, and was also estimated on datasets down-sampled to the size of the smallest sample. For repertoire overlap, CDR3 nucleotide sequence, V gene and J gene had to match strictly, and clustering was done by Jaccard-based multidimensional scaling. On average, thymus samples yielded about 810,000 unique TCRB clonotypes, whereas blood samples yielded some 85,000.

The sample was thymocytes. The source is a boy in the first two years of life with a congenital heart defect. Donor details come from another sample of the same person, matched by shared clones. This chain is built from TRBV2 and TRBJ2-1; 7 middle bases align to TRBD2. The nucleotide sequence is TGTGCCAGCAGTGATAAATCGGCGGGGGACTACAATGAGCAGTTCTTC. Its protein is CASSDKSAGDYNEQFF. Extended through the reference TRBV2 and TRBJ2-1 proteins, this CDR3 yields the full variable domain: EPEVTQTPSHQVTQMGQEVILRCVPISNHLYFYWYRQILGQKVEFLVSFYNNEISEKSEIFDDQFSVERPDGSNFTLKIRSTKLEDSAMYFCASSDKSAGDYNEQFFGPGTRLTVL.